A selection of T cell receptor beta chains follows, all from one sample in a study of blood T cells in healthy people across ages. TCRdb processed the 5' RACE reads anew with MiXCR; each CDR3 protein has one entry. The data contain about 930,000 distinct CDR3 sequences, roughly 29% of them singletons. The same data also contributed to another study, on T cells of mothers and their children.

The specimen sequenced was blood. The receptors were sampled from a woman aged 40-49 years in good health. CDR3s include the opening cysteine and the closing phenylalanine or tryptophan. A D gene is named only where the DNA matches it firmly. Size values are once, few and many counts, or a class for expanded clones, and some rows have none.

>TRBV28|TRBD1|13|-|TRBJ1-5
TGTGCCAGCCTGACAGGGGGATATCAGCCCCAGCATTTT
CASLTGGYQPQHF
>TRBV12-5|-|15|-|TRBJ1-2
TGTGCTAGTGGTTTGGTAGGGTACAGCATCTATGGCTACATCTTC
CASGLVGYSIYGYIF
>TRBV12-3/TRBV12-4|TRBD1|17|-|TRBJ1-2
TGTGCCAGCAGTGATACTGGACAGGGGGCGCATCTCCATGGCTACACCTTC
CASSDTGQGAHLHGYTF
>TRBV12-3/TRBV12-4|-|14|-|TRBJ2-3
TGTGCCAGCAGTGAGTTTAAAACCCCGGATACGCAGTATTTT
CASSEFKTPDTQYF
>TRBV28|-|13|-|TRBJ2-1
TGTGCCAGCAGTTTAGGGGGGCGAAGTGAGCAGTTCTTC
CASSLGGRSEQFF
>TRBV6-5|-|15|-|TRBJ1-3
TGTGCCAGCAGTCCACAGGGACTCTCTGGAAACACCATATATTTT
CASSPQGLSGNTIYF
>TRBV7-8|-|14|many|TRBJ2-7
TGTGCCAGCAGCCCTGGCTCCCGCCGTATGGAGCAGTACTTC
CASSPGSRRMEQYF
>TRBV5-1|-|13|many|TRBJ1-5
TGCGCCAGCAGCTTGGTCCCCAATCAGCCCCAGCATTTT
CASSLVPNQPQHF
>TRBV4-1|TRBD2|16|many|TRBJ2-5
TGCGCCAGCAGCCAGACCGGGACTAGCGGTTTGGAGACCCAGTACTTC
CASSQTGTSGLETQYF
>TRBV10-3|TRBD1|14|few|TRBJ1-2
TGTGCCATCAGTCGGGACAGGGCTTCCTATGGCTACACCTTC
CAISRDRASYGYTF
>TRBV7-2|-|14|few|TRBJ2-7
TGTGCCAGCAGCTTAGAGTGGGCTTCCTACGAGCAGTACTTC
CASSLEWASYEQYF
>TRBV28|-|17|-|TRBJ2-3
TGTGCCAGCAGTTCCCCGAAGGGGGTCCAAGGCACAGATACGCAGTATTTT
CASSSPKGVQGTDTQYF
>TRBV4-3|TRBD2|15|many|TRBJ2-5
TGCGCCAGCAGCCCCGAGCGGGGGCACTGGGAGACCCAGTACTTC
CASSPERGHWETQYF
>TRBV12-3/TRBV12-4|-|12|many|TRBJ1-2
TGTGCCAGCAGCAATACTAACTATGGCTACACCTTC
CASSNTNYGYTF
>TRBV7-9|-|19|few|TRBJ2-1
TGTGCCAGCAGCTTAGACCGTTGGGGCGGGGTTCAATCCTACAATGAGCAGTTCTTC
CASSLDRWGGVQSYNEQFF
>TRBV7-2|-|14|few|TRBJ2-3
TGTGCCAGCAGCTTAGATAGGGGGGCGGGTACGCAGTATTTT
CASSLDRGAGTQYF
>TRBV7-7|-|14|few|TRBJ1-1
TGTGCTAGCAGCCAAACAGGGACGAACACTGAAGCTTTCTTT
CASSQTGTNTEAFF
>TRBV20-1|-|14|few|TRBJ1-2
TGCAGTGCTAGAGTAGGGGAGAGCGGCGATGGCTACACCTTC
CSARVGESGDGYTF
>TRBV20-1|TRBD2|15|few|TRBJ2-7
TGCAGTGCTAGAGATGGGGCGGGGGGCCCGAACGAGCAGTACTTC
CSARDGAGGPNEQYF
>TRBV29-1|-|12|many|TRBJ1-1
TGCAGCGCGGGATACGAGAACACTGAAGCTTTCTTT
CSAGYENTEAFF
>TRBV5-5|-|16|many|TRBJ2-3
TGTGCCAGCAGCTTGGGTGGGACCGCTAGCACAGATACGCAGTATTTT
CASSLGGTASTDTQYF
>TRBV20-1|TRBD1|13|-|TRBJ1-6
TGCAGTCCGGGACAGACATATAATTCACCCCTCCACTTT
CSPGQTYNSPLHF
>TRBV6-6|TRBD1|17|few|TRBJ1-6
TGTGCCAGCAGTTACGTATCGACAGGGGAAGTTTATTCACCCCTCCACTTT
CASSYVSTGEVYSPLHF